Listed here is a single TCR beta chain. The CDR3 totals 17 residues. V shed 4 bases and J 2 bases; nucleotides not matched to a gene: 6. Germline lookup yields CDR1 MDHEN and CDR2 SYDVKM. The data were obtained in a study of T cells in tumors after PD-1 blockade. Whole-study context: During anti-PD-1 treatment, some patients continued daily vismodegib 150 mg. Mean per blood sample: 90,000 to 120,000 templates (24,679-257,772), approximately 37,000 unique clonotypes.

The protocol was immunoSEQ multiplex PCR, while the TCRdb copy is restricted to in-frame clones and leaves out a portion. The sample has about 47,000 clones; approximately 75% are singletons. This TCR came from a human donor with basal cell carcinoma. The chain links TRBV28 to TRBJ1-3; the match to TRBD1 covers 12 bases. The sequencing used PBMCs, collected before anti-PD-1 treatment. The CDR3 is CASSSPGQGAPGNTIYF. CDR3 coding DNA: TGTGCCAGCAGTTCTCCGGGACAGGGGGCCCCTGGAAACACCATATATTTT.